This T cell receptor (beta chain) was sequenced in a study of early T cells in non-severe SARS-CoV-2 infection. Study-level information: Chains from this unsorted whole-blood bulk RNA could not be paired. Study-wide findings and caveats: Comparison of clonotypes with VDJdb favored anti-spike CD8 responses while missing private and CD4 specificities.

Individual cDNA molecules received unique molecular identifiers. TCRdb re-called the 5' RACE reads with MiXCR, one entry per CDR3 protein. The table has fewer than 85,000 distinct CDR3 sequences, 12% seen once. From germline, CDR1 is SGDLS and CDR2 YYNGEE. V was trimmed by 7 bases and J by 0 bases, leaving 20 bases between them. There are 16 residues in the CDR3. Details on this clonotype: Its target is unknown.

The rearrangement uses TRBV9 and TRBJ2-7, with a possible D match to TRBD1 (5 bases). The receptor comes from an adult who was a healthcare worker with PCR-confirmed SARS-CoV-2 infection or an uninfected control (not recorded which). Sequencing input: whole blood. The CDR3 here is CASLGPERLSSYEQYF. In DNA form, the CDR3 reads TGTGCCAGCCTGGGGCCCGAGCGCCTAAGCTCCTACGAGCAGTACTTC.